This TCR beta chain emerged from a study of blood T cell repertoires in COVID-19 (TCRdb year 2020). With regard to the full study: Samples covering the acute and convalescent phases of COVID-19 were provided by collaborators in the United States, Italy and Spain. The material from the prospective study consisted of cDNA or gDNA derived from T cells, B-cell-depleted T cells, or PBMCs. Subjects who had been exposed to COVID-19, were actively infected with it, or had recovered from it provided the deeply sampled blood TCRbeta repertoires that made up the dataset. The repertoires were released in a freely available public database meant as a resource for research on the immune response to SARS-CoV-2. The samples were drawn from the first 160 participants of the ongoing ImmuneRACE study and from over 950 subjects provided by 6 global collaborators. Nearly every sample came with metadata listing a de-identified subject ID, COVID-19 status, age in years and sex. HLA class I and class II types, where available, came from metadata supplied by the sample provider rather than from assay-based typing. The paper as a whole reports these results and caveats: Clinical and demographic metadata were provided uncurated, with the amount varying by source and participant.

TCRbeta CDR3 regions were amplified from genomic DNA using the immunoSEQ Assay, a bias-controlled multiplex PCR. On the study's bioinformatics: Within the assay, amplification of reference gene primers was used to estimate how many nucleated cells each sample contained. Sequence reads were collapsed and filtered to measure the absolute abundance of every unique TCRbeta CDR3 rearrangement. For each sample, productive Simpson clonality was calculated as the square root of Simpson's diversity index across productive rearrangements. The immuneACCESS repertoire file appears here via TCRdb, limited to in-frame rearrangements. These files lack a portion of the clones; in checked studies, under half of the deficit traces to unresolved V genes, and the cause of the others is not known. V and J calls and clone size are copied from that table; D and trimming were computed from the DNA. For this sample the table gives some 190,000 clones, of which about 90% were detected only once. Of the sample, 1.5% to 2% falls within the top ten clones.

The collaborating institutions used their own protocols to collect whole blood in K2EDTA tubes. Collaborator samples were shipped for TCRbeta analysis as frozen whole blood, isolated PBMCs, or DNA extracted from either sample type. From a lookup of the germline V gene (reference sequence), CDR1 and CDR2 are LNHDA and SQIVND. Unmatched junction bases come to 6, with V trimmed by 6 bases and J by 5 bases. Inclusive of the bounding cysteine and phenylalanine, the CDR3 is 15 residues long. Only the CDR3 portion is preserved as DNA: 45 bases, with reading frame beginning at the first base. In the case of this clone: It lacks a known antigen. No qualities accompany the bases; no much larger clone lies one base away.

Material for sequencing was peripheral blood. Recombination linked TRBV19 to TRBJ2-2, and TRBD1 matches 10 of the central bases. This receptor was taken from a man aged 18-30 years with active or convalescent COVID-19. Here the CDR3 is given as CASRGRDRGTGELFF. The base sequence is TGTGCCAGTAGAGGCCGGGACAGGGGAACCGGGGAGCTGTTTTTT.